This TCR beta chain derives from a study of T cell responses to AZD1222 COVID-19 vaccine (dated by TCRdb to the early 2020s). Some background on the complete study: A total of just over 230 trial participants underwent TCR sequencing, of whom nearly 210 received two doses of AZD1222 and around 25 received two doses of the MenACWY control vaccine. Trial participants were enrolled by age into 18-55, 56-69 and 70-plus year subgroups, with around 150, 28 and 57 TCR-sequenced participants respectively.

The CDR3 starts with the cysteine, ends with the phenylalanine, and has 11 residues. Of all the DNA, just the CDR3 is kept, 33 bases in frame from base 1. CDR1 and CDR2, per the germline V gene, are SGHVS and FNYEAQ. The V end loses 5 bases and the J end loses 4 bases, and a stretch of 5 bases separates them. In the paper's terms, the time point label means: about 28 days (+/-7) after the second vaccine dose. Because spike-specific TCR depth and breadth did not differ between the two schedules, AZD1222 recipients who got a second dose at roughly 4 weeks were pooled with those who got a second dose at roughly 12 weeks. The vaccinee samples were drawn from two UK trials, COV001 and COV002, one of which was a single-blind randomized controlled phase 2/3 trial testing AZD1222 (ChAdOx1 nCoV-19) in healthy adults. Trial participant PBMC samples were collected at day 0 and day 28 after the second dose for TCRbeta chain sequencing.

The CDR3 regions of human TCRbeta chains were analyzed by immunosequencing. The original methods were these. TCRs in the repertoires were matched against a reference library of SARS-CoV-2-specific TCRs that had been generated with the MIRA antigen-specificity platform. Breadth was defined as the fraction of unique TCRs that were SARS-CoV-2-associated, and depth was defined as the fraction of total T cells that were SARS-CoV-2-associated. Using the MIRA data, each spike-specific TCR was assigned both to the spike region to which the TCR was reactive and to a CD4 or CD8 class. Log10-transformed breadth and depth values were compared by one-way ANOVA with Sidak's multiple comparisons tests. Here the immuneACCESS table is served through TCRdb, limited to in-frame sequences with V and J called. Missing clones are a known gap in these copies; in checked studies unresolved V genes cover under half, and the rest lacks a known reason. The D gene and trimming were derived from the DNA, and the V and J assignments and clone size from that table. This sample gives 70,000 to 95,000 clones in total; 75% to 95% of them show up just once. The top ten hold around a tenth of the sample.

Study-wide conclusions, independent of this receptor: Because no day 14 peak-response samples were available, repertoires were characterized only after the peak T cell response. Only six AZD1222 recipients were SARS-CoV-2 seropositive at baseline, limiting conclusions about previously exposed vaccinees. Participants were mostly white British and included more females than males, and it was suggested by the authors that clonal diversity may have been underestimated. Spike-specific TCR breadth and depth rose significantly after two AZD1222 doses compared with day 0 and with MenACWY recipients. Vaccine-associated CD4 TCRs spanned the whole spike protein, with dominant responses in regions 160-218 and 743-854. Nearly half of unique spike-specific TCRs reportedly recognized epitopes outside regions mutated in the B.1.351 and B.1.1.7 variants. The 56-69-year group was small, and its depth increase did not reach significance, likely because of low power.

This clone appeared once. The specificity of this receptor is unknown. No much larger clonotype is one base removed from it; base qualities were not supplied. The receptor chain draws on TRBV7-6 and TRBJ1-1; there is no confident call for the D gene. The sequencing used peripheral blood, collected 28 days after the second AZD1222 dose. This receptor was obtained from an adult who received the AZD1222 COVID-19 vaccine. The nucleotide sequence reads TGTGCCAGCAGCCACGGCACTGAAGCTTTCTTT. The encoded protein is CASSHGTEAFF.